These T cell receptor beta chains were read from a single sample in a study of shared clonotypes between healthy human individuals. The repertoire was sequenced with immunoSEQ multiplex PCR; TCRdb's copy has only in-frame clones and lacks some. Of around 300,000 clones detected, around 86% appear once; the ten largest clones hold roughly 17%. Material: memory CD8+ T cells sorted from blood. The receptors stem from a young man in good health. CDR3s include the opening cysteine and the closing phenylalanine or tryptophan. The D gene is left open where the match is weak. Some rows mark clone size as missing; the rest say once, few, many or name a class of expanded clone.

clone_size d_call j_call v_call cdr3_nt cdr3_aa
NA NA TRBJ2-7 TRBV4-1 TGCGCCAGCAGCCAAGGTTCCTCGGGGAGGTACGAGCAGTACTTC CASSQGSSGRYEQYF
NA NA TRBJ2-7 TRBV2 TGTGCCAGCAGTGAAGGGTCCTACGAGCAGTACTTC CASSEGSYEQYF
many NA TRBJ2-7 TRBV11-2 TGTGCCAGCATCTCCGGTGGCAGTTATACTGAGCAGTACTTC CASISGGSYTEQYF
NA TRBD2 TRBJ2-3 TRBV4-3 TGCGCCAGCAGCCAAGGCCTAGCGGCCAGCACAGATACGCAGTATTTT CASSQGLAASTDTQYF
NA NA TRBJ1-2 TRBV19 TGTGCCAGTAGTATAGGGCAGGTTAACTATGGCTACACCTTC CASSIGQVNYGYTF
NA TRBD2 TRBJ2-3 TRBV9 TGTGCCAGCAGCCAAGGGACTAGAGGGACAGATACGCAGTATTTT CASSQGTRGTDTQYF
NA NA TRBJ2-3 TRBV11-2 TGTGCCAGCAGCTTATCTCGCACAGATACGCAGTATTTT CASSLSRTDTQYF
NA NA TRBJ2-7 TRBV5-8 TGTGCCAGCAGCCCGAGCGGCCCATTCTACGAGCAGTACTTC CASSPSGPFYEQYF
NA TRBD1 TRBJ1-1 TRBV5-6 TGTGCCAGCAGCGAAAGGGACAGGGGGAACACTGAAGCTTTCTTT CASSERDRGNTEAFF
NA TRBD1 TRBJ2-5 TRBV5-4 TGTGCCAGCAGCTTGAATGGCAGGGGGCACCAAGAGACCCAGTACTTC CASSLNGRGHQETQYF
NA NA TRBJ2-7 TRBV10-3 TGTGCCATCAGTGATCTACCAGGGGGGAGCCCCTACGAGCAGTACTTC CAISDLPGGSPYEQYF
NA TRBD2 TRBJ2-1 TRBV29-1 TGCGGGTTGAAAGGCGGGAGCTCCTACAATGAGCAGTTCTTC CGLKGGSSYNEQFF
NA NA TRBJ2-7 TRBV4-1 TGCGCCAGCAGCCAAACCCGGGCTCACAGCGAGCAGTACTTC CASSQTRAHSEQYF
NA NA TRBJ2-1 TRBV9 TGTGCCAGCAGGGATGGGGGGCTAGCGGACCCTGGGGAGCAGTTCTTC CASRDGGLADPGEQFF
NA NA TRBJ2-2 TRBV6-1 TGTGCCAGCAGTGACCTCGGGGGGCGCACCGGGGAGCTGTTTTTT CASSDLGGRTGELFF
NA NA TRBJ2-2 TRBV10-2 TGCGCCAGCAGTAACTCGAACACCGGGGAGCTGTTTTTT CASSNSNTGELFF
NA NA TRBJ2-7 TRBV11-2 TGTGCCAGCAGCGACCGAATGGGGTTAAGCTACGAGCAGTACTTC CASSDRMGLSYEQYF
NA TRBD2 TRBJ2-5 TRBV19 TGTGCCAGTAGTCCGGGGACTAGCGGCGGGGAGACCCAGTACTTC CASSPGTSGGETQYF
NA TRBD2 TRBJ2-2 TRBV4-1 TGCGCCAGCAGCCAGACGAAGGGACTAGCGGTGAACACCGGGGAGCTGTTTTTT CASSQTKGLAVNTGELFF
once NA TRBJ2-1 TRBV7-2 TGTGCCAGCTCCCACTTGGGATCCTACAATGAGCAGTTCTTC CASSHLGSYNEQFF
NA TRBD2 TRBJ2-2 TRBV7-9 TGTGCCAGCAGCGCCCCGGGACTAGCAACCGGGGAGCTGTTTTTT CASSAPGLATGELFF
few NA TRBJ1-2 TRBV10-3 TGTGCCATCAGTGAGTCGGAGGTTGGAGCAGGGATTAACTATGGCTACACCTTC CAISESEVGAGINYGYTF
NA NA TRBJ2-3 TRBV5-4 TGTGCCAGCCAACCAACAGGCCTCCGCACAGATACGCAGTATTTT CASQPTGLRTDTQYF
NA TRBD2 TRBJ2-3 TRBV5-6 TGTGCCAGCAGCTTCGTCGGCGGGGGGAGCCATAGCACAGATACGCAGTATTTT CASSFVGGGSHSTDTQYF
NA NA TRBJ1-3 TRBV13 TGTGCCAGCAGCTTATTGTTCGGAGGCTCTGGAAACACCATATATTTT CASSLLFGGSGNTIYF
NA TRBD2 TRBJ2-2 TRBV10-2 TGCGCCACCTTGAGCGGGAAGGGCACCGGGGAGCTGTTTTTT CATLSGKGTGELFF
few NA TRBJ2-7 TRBV30 TGTGCCTGGAGTGTACTTTGGGGCAGAGGTAACTACGAGCAGTACTTC CAWSVLWGRGNYEQYF
NA NA TRBJ2-3 TRBV7-9 TGTGCCAGCAGCGGGACCTTTAGCACAGATACGCAGTATTTT CASSGTFSTDTQYF
once NA TRBJ2-2 TRBV7-6 TGTGCCAGCAGCTCACCGGGATCGGGCAACACCGGGGAGCTGTTTTTT CASSSPGSGNTGELFF
NA NA TRBJ1-4 TRBV6-6 TGTGCCAGTCAAAATGAAAAACTGTTTTTT CASQNEKLFF
NA NA TRBJ2-7 TRBV2 TGTGCCAGCAGAACCGCTACGGGGCAGTACTTC CASRTATGQYF
NA NA TRBJ2-5 TRBV28 TGTGCCAGCAGTCGTACCGGGATGATAAAAGAGACCCAGTACTTC CASSRTGMIKETQYF
many NA TRBJ2-7 TRBV6-1 TGTGCCAGCAGTGAAGGGCACCAGCTTTCCTACGAGCAGTACTTC CASSEGHQLSYEQYF
NA NA TRBJ2-7 TRBV18 TGTGCCAGCTCACCACCCGACGGATCCTACGAGCAGTACTTC CASSPPDGSYEQYF
NA NA TRBJ1-2 TRBV6-6 TGTGCCAGCATCAGGGGCGACTATGGCTACACCTTC CASIRGDYGYTF
NA NA TRBJ1-5 TRBV30 TGTGCCTGGAACGGTGGTGGCAATCAGCCCCAGCATTTT CAWNGGGNQPQHF
NA NA TRBJ2-1 TRBV7-9 TGTGCCAGCAGCCCTATACAGGGAAGGATATCCTACAATGAGCAGTTCTTC CASSPIQGRISYNEQFF
once NA TRBJ1-2 TRBV7-6 TGTGCCAGCAGCTTAGCACAGAACTATGGCTACACCTTC CASSLAQNYGYTF
NA NA TRBJ2-1 TRBV12-5 TGTGCTAGTGGTTTTGGTATTGGGGAGTTCTTC CASGFGIGEFF
NA NA TRBJ1-2 TRBV5-1 TGCGCCAGCAGCTTGGTCCCCAGGGACCCCTATGGCTACACCTTC CASSLVPRDPYGYTF
NA TRBD1 TRBJ2-7 TRBV19 TGTGCCAGTAGTATTTCGACAGGGGGCATTAGCGAGCAGTACTTC CASSISTGGISEQYF
NA NA TRBJ2-5 TRBV7-9 TGTGCCAGCAGTTCCACAGGAGGAGAGACCCAGTACTTC CASSSTGGETQYF
NA NA TRBJ2-1 TRBV11-2 TGTGCCAGCAGCTTAGACAGGGTATCCTACAATGAGCAGTTCTTC CASSLDRVSYNEQFF
NA NA TRBJ1-2 TRBV7-9 TGTGCCAGCAGCTTAGGGAGCATCTGGGACTATGGCTACACCTTC CASSLGSIWDYGYTF
NA NA TRBJ2-7 TRBV7-2 TGTGCCAGCAGCTTAGAGGGTAACCACTACGAGCAGTACTTC CASSLEGNHYEQYF
NA TRBD1 TRBJ1-1 TRBV7-8 TGTGCCAGCAGCTTAGCGGAGGGGGCGAACACTGAAGCTTTCTTT CASSLAEGANTEAFF
NA TRBD1 TRBJ1-6 TRBV5-6 TGTGCCAGCAGCTGGGACAGGGGGAATTCACCCCTCCACTTT CASSWDRGNSPLHF
NA NA TRBJ2-7 TRBV7-7 TGTGCTAGCAGCTTAGCCGGCTCCTACGAGCAGTACTTC CASSLAGSYEQYF
NA TRBD1 TRBJ2-7 TRBV5-1 TGCGCCAGCAGCCCAGCCGGGACAGCTATCTCCTACGAGCAGTACTTC CASSPAGTAISYEQYF
once NA TRBJ2-2 TRBV2 TGTGCCAGCTTCACAGCGAACACCGGGGAGCTGTTTTTT CASFTANTGELFF
NA NA TRBJ2-2 TRBV10-2 TGCGCCAGCGGGCACATCGATAACACCGGGGAGCTGTTTTTT CASGHIDNTGELFF
NA NA TRBJ2-7 TRBV6-6 TGTGCCAGCAGAGGGGACGGCGACTACGAGCAGTACTTC CASRGDGDYEQYF
NA NA TRBJ1-5 TRBV27 TGTGCCACCCGAAAAGGGGGGGACAATCAGCCCCAGCATTTT CATRKGGDNQPQHF
NA TRBD2 TRBJ2-2 TRBV7-6 TGTGCCAGCAGCCTAACGACTAGCGGGAGAACTGAGAACACCGGGGAGCTGTTTTTT CASSLTTSGRTENTGELFF
NA TRBD2 TRBJ2-7 TRBV19 TGTGCCAGTAGCCCGGGGGGGCGTTACAGCGATTACGAGCAGTACTTC CASSPGGRYSDYEQYF
NA NA TRBJ1-6 TRBV7-9 TGTGCCAGCAGCTTAGTGGCAGGGGATTCACCCCTCCACTTT CASSLVAGDSPLHF
few TRBD2 TRBJ2-7 TRBV29-1 TGCAGCGTGCGACTAGCGGATTCCTACGAGCAGTACTTC CSVRLADSYEQYF
NA NA TRBJ1-4 TRBV18 TGTGCCAGCTCGGGACGCCTAAGGGGAAAACTGTTTTTT CASSGRLRGKLFF
NA NA TRBJ1-2 TRBV6-5 TGTGCCAGCAGTTACTCGGGGCGGCACTATGGCTACACCTTC CASSYSGRHYGYTF
NA TRBD2 TRBJ2-7 TRBV9 TGTGCCAGCAGCGTTAGCGGGGGAGGCTACGAGCAGTACTTC CASSVSGGGYEQYF